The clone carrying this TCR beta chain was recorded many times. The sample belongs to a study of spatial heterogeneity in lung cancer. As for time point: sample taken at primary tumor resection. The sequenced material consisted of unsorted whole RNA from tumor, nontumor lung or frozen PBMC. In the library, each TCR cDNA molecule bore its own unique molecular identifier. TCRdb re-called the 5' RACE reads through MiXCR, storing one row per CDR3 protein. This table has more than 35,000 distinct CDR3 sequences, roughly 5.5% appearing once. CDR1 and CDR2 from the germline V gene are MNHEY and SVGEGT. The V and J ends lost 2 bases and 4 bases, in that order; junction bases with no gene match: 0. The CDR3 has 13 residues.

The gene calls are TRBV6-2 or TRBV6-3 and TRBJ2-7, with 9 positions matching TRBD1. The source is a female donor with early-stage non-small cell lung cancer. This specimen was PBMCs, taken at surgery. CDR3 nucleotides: TGTGCCAGCAGTTACGGGACAGGGTACGAGCAGTACTTC. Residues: CASSYGTGYEQYF.